This section outlines one T cell receptor (beta chain) sequence together with its context. This sample is drawn from a study of blood T cell repertoires in COVID-19. Study as a whole: The analysed material was cDNA or gDNA that came from T cells, B-cell-depleted T cells, or PBMCs.

The germline CDR1 and CDR2 sequences are LGHNA and YNFKEQ. The CDR3 consists of 14 residues. Trimming stripped 4 bases from V and 5 bases from J, with 14 bases between. Only in-frame clones appear in the TCRdb table, and some are missing; sequencing was by immunoSEQ multiplex PCR. The sample contains 300,000 to 350,000 clones, approximately 88% of which appear only once. Sequenced: peripheral blood. The receptor was isolated from a man younger than 45 with COVID-19, enrolled during active disease. This chain uses TRBV4-2 with TRBJ2-5; a weak D match, TRBD2 (7 bases). This chain's CDR3 is CASSLRGADETQYF. Written as DNA, the CDR3 is TGTGCCAGCAGCCTTCGGGGGGCCGACGAGACCCAGTACTTC.